This T cell receptor beta chain was documented in a study of blood T cell repertoires in COVID-19. Study details: Sample material is recorded as cDNA or gDNA derived from T cells, B-cell-depleted T cells, or PBMCs.

V was cut by 2 bases and J by 9 bases, with 13 bases left in between. In germline, CDR1 is MNHEY, CDR2 SVGAGI. The CDR3 loop spans 14 amino acids. Original data processing: How many nucleated cells were present was estimated from reference gene primer amplification. Sequenced by immunoSEQ multiplex PCR; TCRdb stores in-frame clones only, minus some. V and J calls and clone size are as listed in that table; D and trimming were resolved from the DNA. The data contain under 200,000 clones, around 83% of them singletons. Cohort assignment relied on participant-reported clinical history. This clonotype was obtained from a woman in her forties in a cohort exposed to, infected with or recovered from COVID-19 (not recorded which). The gene calls are TRBV6-5 and TRBJ1-4; D may be TRBD1 (5 bases). Sample: PBMCs or T cells enriched from blood (not recorded which). DNA for the CDR3: TGTGCCAGCAGTTACGCGTACAGGTCAAAAAAACTGTTTTTT. Translation gives CASSYAYRSKKLFF.